These T cell receptor beta chains were read from a single sample in a study of post-analysis software for immune sequencing data. MiXCR, applied by TCRdb to the PCR reads, yields one record per CDR3 protein. The sample includes roughly 730,000 distinct CDR3 sequences, roughly 27% seen only once; the top ten take more than 0.55%. The specimen sequenced was blood. The receptors were gathered from a girl aged 5-17 years with multiple sclerosis. Both conserved end residues are part of each CDR3. The order of the fields is clone size, D gene, V gene, J gene, CDR3 protein, CDR3 DNA. A D gene is named only where the DNA matches it firmly. A clone size is listed for some rows: how often the clone was seen (once, few, many), or a class if it is expanded.

few	NA	TRBV5-1	TRBJ2-3	CASSLGIGADTQYF	TGCGCCAGCAGCTTGGGGATAGGAGCGGATACGCAGTATTTT
NA	NA	TRBV5-4	TRBJ2-5	CASSLATGIQETQYF	TGTGCCAGCAGCTTAGCGACAGGAATCCAAGAGACCCAGTACTTC
NA	NA	TRBV7-2	TRBJ2-3	CASSLVSGWDTQYF	TGTGCCAGCAGCTTAGTTTCCGGGTGGGATACGCAGTATTTT
NA	NA	TRBV7-9	TRBJ2-1	CASSPRSGQRDNEQFF	TGTGCCAGCAGCCCAAGATCCGGACAGCGAGATAATGAGCAGTTCTTC
NA	NA	TRBV7-2	TRBJ1-2	CASSLALNYGYTF	TGTGCCAGCAGCTTAGCTCTTAACTATGGCTACACCTTC
few	TRBD1	TRBV20-1	TRBJ2-4	CSAAGTALAKNIQYF	TGCAGTGCCGCCGGGACAGCGCTAGCCAAAAACATTCAGTACTTC
few	TRBD1	TRBV6-2/TRBV6-3	TRBJ1-2	CASSQTTGANYGYTF	TGTGCCAGCAGTCAGACGACAGGGGCCAACTATGGCTACACCTTC
NA	NA	TRBV18	TRBJ2-7	CASTSRDDLSYEQYF	TGTGCCAGCACATCCAGGGATGACCTTTCCTACGAGCAGTACTTC
few	NA	TRBV7-2	TRBJ1-4	CASSLAGGRGFVFF	TGTGCCAGCAGCTTAGCGGGAGGGCGGGGTTTTGTGTTTTTT
few	NA	TRBV7-2	TRBJ2-7	CASSLAGPAKYEQYF	TGTGCCAGCAGCTTAGCCGGGCCAGCCAAATACGAGCAGTACTTC
NA	NA	TRBV27	TRBJ2-7	CASSFGVNNEQYF	TGTGCCAGCAGTTTTGGGGTAAACAACGAGCAGTACTTC
NA	NA	TRBV5-1	TRBJ1-1	CASSLDGRGTEAFF	TGCGCCAGCAGCTTGGATGGCAGGGGCACTGAAGCTTTCTTT
few	TRBD1	TRBV5-1	TRBJ2-3	CASSQRQGLKDTQYF	TGCGCCAGCAGCCAACGACAGGGTCTGAAGGATACGCAGTATTTT
NA	TRBD1	TRBV4-2	TRBJ1-2	CASSQYFSRDSANYGYTF	TGTGCCAGCAGCCAATACTTCTCCCGGGACAGTGCTAACTATGGCTACACCTTC
NA	NA	TRBV10-1	TRBJ2-2	CASSEGGAGELFF	TGCGCCAGCAGTGAGGGGGGCGCCGGGGAGCTGTTTTTT
few	TRBD1	TRBV14	TRBJ2-1	CASSRRTGGNYNEQFF	TGTGCCAGCAGCCGACGTACAGGGGGCAATTACAATGAGCAGTTCTTC
NA	NA	TRBV5-1	TRBJ2-5	CASSSGSVASETQYF	TGCGCCAGCAGCTCCGGGTCCGTCGCGTCAGAGACCCAGTACTTC